This T cell receptor (beta chain) was documented in a study of T-cell memory formation after mild COVID-19. The CDR3 totals 16 residues. Germline V lookup: CDR1 SEHNR, CDR2 FQNEAQ (reference sequence). Trimming removed 3 bases from V and 7 bases from J, with 19 bases in between. This clonotype has more than one count but fewer than ten. TCRdb called the 5' RACE reads again in MiXCR, with one record for every CDR3 protein. The table lists 300,000 to 400,000 distinct CDR3 sequences, over 25% of them singletons. V gene TRBV7-9 combines with J gene TRBJ2-1; a possible D gene is TRBD2 (5 bases). This clonotype was obtained from an adult woman who had mild COVID-19 (a few samples of this study predate the infection). Cell type and time point are not known. The specimen was PBMCs or a T cell subset sorted from them (not recorded which). The CDR3 coding sequence is TGTGCCAGCAGCTTCCTACCAGAAGGGCCGGGGAATGAGCAGTTCTTC. Translation gives CASSFLPEGPGNEQFF.